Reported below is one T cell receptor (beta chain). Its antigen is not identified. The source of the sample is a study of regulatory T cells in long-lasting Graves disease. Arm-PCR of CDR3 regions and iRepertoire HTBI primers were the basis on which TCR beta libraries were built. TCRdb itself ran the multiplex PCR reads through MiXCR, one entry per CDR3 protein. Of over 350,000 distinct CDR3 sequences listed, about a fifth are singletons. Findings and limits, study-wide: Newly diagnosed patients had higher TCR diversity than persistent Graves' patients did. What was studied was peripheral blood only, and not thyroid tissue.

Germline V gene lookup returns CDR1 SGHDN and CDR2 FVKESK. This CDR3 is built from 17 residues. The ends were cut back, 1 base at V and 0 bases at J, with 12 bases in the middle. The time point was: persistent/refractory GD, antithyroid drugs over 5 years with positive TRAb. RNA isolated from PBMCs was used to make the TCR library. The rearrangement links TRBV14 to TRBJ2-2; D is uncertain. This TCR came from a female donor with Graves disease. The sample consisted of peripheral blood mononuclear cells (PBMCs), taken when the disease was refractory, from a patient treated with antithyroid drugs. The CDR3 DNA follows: TGTGCCAGCAGCCAAGGGTTCGGTACTCCGAACACCGGGGAGCTGTTTTTT. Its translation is CASSQGFGTPNTGELFF.